Below, 28 T cell receptor beta chains from the same sample are listed, as sequenced in a study of Graves' ophthalmopathy and Graves' hyperthyroidism. Amplification of TCR beta CDR3 regions used RNA transcripts. HTBI primers were used in a first-round RT-PCR, which preceded a second-round multiplex PCR. MiXCR, applied by TCRdb to the multiplex PCR reads, yields one record per CDR3 protein. There are about 420,000 distinct CDR3 sequences in the sample; around 21% occur only once, and 2.5% to 3.5% lies in the top ten. Sequencing was carried out using peripheral blood. The receptors were sampled from a woman under 30 with stable Graves' hyperthyroidism.

This clonotype appeared many times. The rearrangement links TRBV5-1 to TRBJ1-5; tentative D call: TRBD1 (5 bases). The CDR3 totals 15 residues. V lost 0 bases to trimming and J lost 2 bases, with 9 bases between them. Looked up from germline, CDR1 is SGHRS and CDR2 is YFSETQ. CDR3 region: CASSLEGVGNQPQHF. For the CDR3, the DNA is TGCGCCAGCAGCTTGGAAGGGGTTGGCAATCAGCCCCAGCATTTT. Drawing the rest from reference TRBV5-1 and TRBJ1-5, the complete variable domain is KAGVTQTPRYLIKTRGQQVTLSCSPISGHRSVSWYQQTPGQGLQFLFEYFSETQRNKGNFPGRFSGRQFSNSRSEMNVSTLELGDSALYLCASSLEGVGNQPQHFGDGTRLSIL.

The chain is built from TRBV12-3 or TRBV12-4 and TRBJ2-7; D assignment may be TRBD1 or TRBD2 (5 bases each). This CDR3 region has 14 residues. V was cut by 5 bases and J by 6 bases, with 17 bases left in between. CDR3 amino acids: CASSPPGHGSEQYF. The CDR3 nucleotides read TGTGCCAGCAGTCCCCCAGGGCATGGGAGCGAGCAGTACTTC.

This clonotype was seen only a few times. The rearrangement links TRBV20-1 to TRBJ2-2; tentatively, D is TRBD2 (5 bases). V gave up 1 base and J gave up 1 base, with 10 bases separating them. The CDR3 covers 15 residues. From germline, CDR1 is DFQATT and CDR2 SNEGSKA (reference sequence). CDR3 sequence: CSARVATENTGELFF. The CDR3 DNA follows: TGCAGTGCTAGAGTAGCGACGGAGAACACCGGGGAGCTGTTTTTT.

This clonotype was detected ten times or more. V usage is TRBV7-9 and J usage is TRBJ2-5; no clear D. Germline CDR1 SEHNR, CDR2 FQNEAQ (reference sequence). V was trimmed by 5 bases and J by 7 bases, leaving 14 bases between them. The CDR3 is 13 amino acids. The CDR3 sequence: CASSVALKLTQYF. The CDR3 DNA reads as TGTGCCAGCAGCGTGGCACTGAAGTTGACCCAGTACTTC. Supplemented by reference TRBV7-9 and TRBJ2-5, the full variable domain reads DTGVSQNPRHKITKRGQNVTFRCDPISEHNRLYWYRQTLGQGPEFLTYFQNEAQLEKSRLLSDRFSAERPKGSFSTLEIQRTEQGDSAMYLCASSVALKLTQYFGPGTRLLVL.

With respect to this clonotype: Given the absence of the conserved phenylalanine or tryptophan at the CDR3 end, a read error is likely. This chain joins TRBV6-1 and TRBJ1-3, with unresolved D. This CDR3 contains 13 residues. Germline CDR1 is MNHNS and CDR2 is SASEGT. V shed 5 bases and J shed 1 base, with 6 bases lying between them. The CDR3 is CASSLASGNTIYV. The CDR3 DNA follows: TGTGCCAGCAGTCTCGCGTCTGGAAACACCATATATGTG.

This clonotype was counted many times. V is TRBV6-1 and J is TRBJ2-7; TRBD1 matches 7 bases. The CDR3 runs 14 residues. Germline V lookup: CDR1 MNHNS, CDR2 SASEGT. The V and J ends lost 5 bases and 6 bases, in that order; junction bases with no gene match: 10. This chain's CDR3 is CASSRRNRGGEQYF. CDR3 bases: TGTGCCAGCAGTCGTAGGAACAGGGGCGGCGAGCAGTACTTC.

This clonotype came up a few times. This chain joins TRBV13 and TRBJ2-5; D is undetermined. Trimming pared 1 base from V and 1 base from J, leaving 13 bases between. CDR1 and CDR2 from the germline V gene are PRHDT and FYEKMQ (reference sequence). CDR3 length equals 16 residues. The CDR3 DNA is TGTGCCAGCAGCTTAGCTACCAACCCCATCCAAGAGACCCAGTACTTC. Amino acids: CASSLATNPIQETQYF.

This clonotype was counted ten times or more. The chain has TRBV12-3 or TRBV12-4 and TRBJ2-5; D ambiguous. V was cut by 3 bases and J by 5 bases, with 4 bases left in between. The CDR3 length is 11 residues. CDR3 DNA sequence: TGTGCCAGCAGTTTCTTGGAGACCCAGTACTTC. Translation gives CASSFLETQYF.

This clonotype was observed many times. V and J are TRBV6-2 or TRBV6-3 and TRBJ2-7, with D perhaps TRBD1 (6 bases). Trimming shortened V by 6 bases and J by 2 bases, and 17 bases separated the two germline ends. CDR3 length equals 15 residues. Germline V gene data show CDR1 as MNHEY and CDR2 as SVGEGT. The CDR3 DNA sequence: TGTGCCAGCAGAACGACAGGCCTTGTTACCTACGAGCAGTACTTC. Its translation is CASRTTGLVTYEQYF.

The sample holds many counts of this clonotype. This sequence joins TRBV20-1 and TRBJ1-1, with D uncertain. Trimming took 4 bases from V and 1 from J, leaving 10 bases between them. The CDR3 is made up of 13 amino acids. Germline V CDR1 and CDR2: DFQATT, SNEGSKA (reference sequence). The CDR3 nucleotides read TGCAGTGCTATCAATATTGGGAACACTGAAGCTTTCTTT. Translating it yields CSAINIGNTEAFF.

This clonotype has a count of ten or more. The V gene is TRBV15, the J gene TRBJ1-1; TRBD1 matches at 9 bases. Unmatched junction bases numbered 6, after V lost 0 bases and J lost 4 bases. Per germline, CDR1 LNHNV and CDR2 YYDKDF (reference sequence). The CDR3 totals 16 residues. This chain's CDR3 is CATSREPTGGRTEAFF. The CDR3 nucleotides read TGTGCCACCAGCAGAGAGCCCACAGGGGGCCGCACTGAAGCTTTCTTT.

The sample holds many counts of this clonotype. V is TRBV30 and J is TRBJ1-1; 7 bases line up with TRBD1. The CDR3 sequence is 14 residues long. The V segment lost 5 bases and the J segment 0 bases; nucleotides outside the gene matches: 6. Germline V gene lookup returns CDR1 GTSNPN and CDR2 SVGIG (reference sequence). CDR3 residues: CAWSTGAMNTEAFF. The CDR3 region has the DNA TGTGCCTGGTCTACAGGGGCAATGAACACTGAAGCTTTCTTT.

Many counts were recorded for this clonotype. The chain uses TRBV11-2 and TRBJ2-7; D is uncertain. The germline V gene encodes CDR1 SGHAT and CDR2 FQNNGV. V dropped 0 bases and J dropped 7 bases, with 10 bases sitting between them. This CDR3 has 13 residues. The CDR3 DNA sequence: TGTGCCAGCAGCTTAGAGTTGGCCGATGAGCAGTACTTC. Its translation: CASSLELADEQYF.

This clonotype was counted many times. The rearrangement joins TRBV24-1 to TRBJ2-5; D is undetermined. V dropped 7 bases and J dropped 7 bases, with 21 bases sitting between them. Germline lookup yields CDR1 KGHDR and CDR2 SFDVKD. The length of the CDR3 is 15 residues. CDR3 residues: CATSREVPPEGTQYF. In DNA form, the CDR3 reads TGTGCCACCAGCCGTGAGGTCCCCCCAGAAGGGACCCAGTACTTC.

This clonotype was seen repeatedly, ten times or more. The rearrangement joins TRBV11-2 to TRBJ2-5; perhaps TRBD1 as D (6 bases). CDR1 and CDR2 (germline): SGHAT, FQNNGV. The V and J ends lost 5 bases and 2 bases respectively, with 12 bases between them. The CDR3 loop spans 14 amino acids. As DNA, the CDR3 is TGTGCCAGCAGCCCTCGGACAGTACAAGAGACCCAGTACTTC. Its translation: CASSPRTVQETQYF.

This clonotype has at least ten counts. V is TRBV7-9 and J is TRBJ1-1; no clear D gene. Germline V gene lookup returns CDR1 SEHNR and CDR2 FQNEAQ (reference sequence). The CDR3 has 15 amino acids. The ends were cut back, 1 base at V and 0 bases at J, with 9 bases in the middle. CDR3 DNA: TGTGCCAGCAGCTTAGGGGGTTTAATGAACACTGAAGCTTTCTTT. Encoded protein: CASSLGGLMNTEAFF.

In this sample, this clonotype turned up many times. The chain uses TRBV12-3 or TRBV12-4 and TRBJ2-3; tentative D call: TRBD1 (5 bases). The CDR3 is 14 residues long. V gave up 2 bases and J gave up 6 bases, with 12 bases separating them. The CDR3 nucleotides read TGTGCCAGCAGTTTATTCAGGGTCGGGGATACGCAGTATTTT. It specifies CASSLFRVGDTQYF.

In its sample, this clonotype was seen many times. CDR3 in DNA: TGTGCCAGCAGTGTGGAGAATTACTCTGGAAACACCATATATTTT. Its translation is CASSVENYSGNTIYF. The rearrangement links TRBV6-1 to TRBJ1-3; unclear D gene. Trimming took 4 bases from V and 0 from J, leaving 10 bases between them. This CDR3 is 15 amino acids long. Germline V gene data show CDR1 as MNHNS and CDR2 as SASEGT.

The sample holds many counts of this clonotype. CDR3 coding DNA: TGCAGTGCTACGCCGCGCCCAACCCAAGAGACCCAGTACTTC. Its translation is CSATPRPTQETQYF. The gene calls are TRBV20-1 and TRBJ2-5, with D unresolved. Trimming stripped 4 bases from V and 1 base from J, with 13 bases between. Per germline, CDR1 DFQATT and CDR2 SNEGSKA (reference sequence). This CDR3 has 14 residues.

This clonotype was picked up many times. V usage is TRBV30 and J usage is TRBJ1-1, with D hard to call. This CDR3 is 13 amino acids long. The V gene's germline CDR1 is GTSNPN and CDR2 SVGIG (reference sequence). V lost 4 bases and J lost 4, with 13 bases in between. The CDR3 protein is CAWNILRSTEAFF. CDR3 bases: TGTGCCTGGAACATCTTACGGAGCACTGAAGCTTTCTTT.

The chain joins TRBV6-5 to TRBJ1-2; 9 nucleotides agree with TRBD1. Germline V gene sequence: CDR1 MNHEY, CDR2 SVGAGI. Trimming removed 4 bases from V and 8 bases from J; junction bases left unmatched: 14. This CDR3 has 16 residues. CDR3 loop: CASSSTRQGVARGYTF. CDR3 DNA sequence: TGTGCCAGCAGTTCCACAAGACAGGGGGTGGCGAGGGGCTACACCTTC.

This clonotype was counted many times. V is TRBV7-8 and J is TRBJ1-6; D unresolved. Trimming pared 5 bases from V and 7 bases from J, leaving 21 bases between. Germline V gene sequence: CDR1 SGHVS, CDR2 FQNEAQ. The CDR3 consists of 17 residues. The CDR3 DNA reads TGTGCCAGCAGCCAAAGACCCAAAGGTCCTAAGAATTCACCCCTCCACTTT. It is translated as CASSQRPKGPKNSPLHF.

This clonotype was found many times. The chain joins TRBV6-1 to TRBJ2-7; TRBD1 matches 7 bases. The germline CDR1 and CDR2 sequences are MNHNS and SASEGT. The CDR3 has 12 amino acids. V was pared by 8 bases and J by 5 bases, with 6 bases of the junction left unmatched. The CDR3, as DNA: TGTGCCAGCTGTACAGGGGTGCACGAGCAGTACTTC. Its translation is CASCTGVHEQYF.

This chain joins TRBV28 and TRBJ1-6; D is perhaps TRBD1 (5 bases). Deletions cut 6 bases from V and 8 bases from J, with 11 bases between. The germline V gene has CDR1 MDHEN and CDR2 SYDVKM. CDR3 length: 13 residues. The chain's CDR3 is CASSREFHSPLHF. The CDR3 bases are TGTGCCAGCAGCAGGGAATTTCATTCACCCCTCCACTTT.

This clonotype was found many times. The V and J genes are TRBV12-3 or TRBV12-4 and TRBJ1-1; D may be TRBD1 (6 bases). This CDR3 is built from 14 residues. V was clipped by 6 bases and J by 1 base, with 12 bases between them. For the CDR3, the DNA is TGTGCCAGCAGATACCCGACAGGGAACACTGAAGCTTTCTTT. It is translated as CASRYPTGNTEAFF.

This clonotype was detected ten times or more. This chain joins TRBV20-1 and TRBJ2-5; the D gene is possibly TRBD1 (5 bases). The ends were cut back, 6 bases at V and 2 bases at J, with 16 bases in the middle. CDR3 length: 14 amino acids. Germline V lookup: CDR1 DFQATT, CDR2 SNEGSKA (reference sequence). The CDR3 region has the DNA TGCAGTGCCCGGAAGACGCCAGGGCAAGAGACCCAGTACTTC. Amino acid sequence: CSARKTPGQETQYF.

This clonotype was detected a few times. A read error may explain this, as a much larger clone is one base away. The chain couples TRBV12-3 or TRBV12-4 to TRBJ2-2; D is ambiguous. Trimming left V 2 bases short and J 4 bases short, with 5 bases between. The CDR3 is 13 amino acids. DNA for the CDR3: TGTGCCAGCAGTTTACTCTTCACCGGGGAGCTGTTTTTT. It is translated as CASSLLFTGELFF.

In its sample, this clonotype was seen many times. The V and J genes are TRBV20-1 and TRBJ2-2, with D perhaps matching TRBD2 (6 bases). V lost 6 bases, J lost 7 bases, and 9 bases lay in between. Germline CDR1 is DFQATT and CDR2 is SNEGSKA (reference sequence). The CDR3 sequence is 11 residues long. DNA for the CDR3: TGCAGTGCCTCCGGGGGCGGGGAGCTGTTTTTT. This sequence encodes CSASGGGELFF.